The 8 T cell receptor beta chains below were found in one sample sequenced in a study of OX40 agonist ivuxolimab in advanced cancers. Sequenced by immunoSEQ multiplex PCR; TCRdb stores in-frame clones only, minus some. The sample yields around 88,000 clones, around 90% seen once. This specimen consisted of CD4+ or CD8+ T cells sorted from blood, obtained in a trial of the OX40 agonist ivuxolimab. All receptors come from an adult with an advanced solid tumor such as melanoma, head and neck, liver or kidney cancer.

The CDR3, as DNA: TGTGCCAGCACCCCCTCCGGGACTAGCGAAGATACGCAGTATTTT. Translated: CASTPSGTSEDTQYF. The genes are TRBV6-6 and TRBJ2-3, with 10 bases that match TRBD2. Trimming took 7 bases from V and 5 from J; bases not matched to a gene: 9. Looked up from germline, CDR1 is MNHNY and CDR2 is SVGAGI (reference sequence). The CDR3 is 15 amino acids.

The chain recombines TRBV5-6 with TRBJ2-7; D unclear. Germline lookup yields CDR1 SGHDT and CDR2 YYEEEE. The CDR3 loop spans 13 amino acids. Trimming took 0 bases from V and 6 from J, leaving 10 bases between them. The CDR3 region is CASSLVSTGEQYF. In DNA, the CDR3 is TGTGCCAGCAGCTTGGTTAGCACGGGCGAGCAGTACTTC.

The gene calls are TRBV11-3 and TRBJ2-2; tentatively, D is TRBD2 (6 bases). CDR1 and CDR2 from the germline V gene are SGHNT and YENEEA. Trimming removed 8 bases from V and 4 bases from J, with 17 bases in between. The length of the CDR3 is 15 residues. The CDR3 DNA sequence: TGTGCCAGCGTCAGGAGGGGTCTCGGCACCGGGGAGCTGTTTTTT. Its translation: CASVRRGLGTGELFF.

The V gene is TRBV18, the J gene TRBJ2-5; D might be TRBD1 (5 bases). Per the germline V gene, CDR1 is KGHSH and CDR2 is LQKENI. This CDR3 is built from 14 residues. The V and J ends lost 1 base and 2 bases respectively, with 8 bases between them. CDR3: CASSPRRDQETQYF. DNA for the CDR3: TGTGCCAGCTCACCACGCAGGGATCAAGAGACCCAGTACTTC.

The chain is built from TRBV29-1 and TRBJ1-1, with TRBD1 as a possible D gene (6 bases). Germline V lookup: CDR1 SQVTM, CDR2 ANQGSEA. Trimming removed 6 bases at V and 4 bases at J, with 21 bases between. CDR3 length: 15 amino acids. CDR3 coding DNA: TGCAGCGTCGTCTGGGGGGGCTACCGAGGCACTGAAGCTTTCTTT. Residues: CSVVWGGYRGTEAFF.

The chain joins TRBV4-2 to TRBJ2-1; 11 bases match TRBD2. CDR3 length: 17 residues. V was pared by 1 base and J by 7 bases, with 9 bases of the junction left unmatched. Germline V gives CDR1 LGHNA, CDR2 YNFKEQ. CDR3 DNA sequence: TGTGCCAGCAGCCAAGTAGGGACTAGCGGCCTGAAAAATGAGCAGTTCTTC. It codes for CASSQVGTSGLKNEQFF.

The chain employs TRBV5-4 and TRBJ2-5; the match to TRBD2 covers 11 bases. This CDR3 has 16 residues. Germline V gene lookup returns CDR1 SGHNT and CDR2 YYREEE (reference sequence). Trimming removed 3 bases from V and 2 bases from J; junction bases left unmatched: 6. The CDR3 loop is CASSSPGTSGQETQYF. The CDR3 coding sequence is TGTGCCAGCAGCTCCCCCGGGACTAGCGGACAAGAGACCCAGTACTTC.

The J gene is TRBJ1-2, the V gene TRBV6-1; 8 nucleotides align to TRBD1. Germline V gene lookup returns CDR1 MNHNS and CDR2 SASEGT. V gave up 2 bases and J gave up 4 bases; unmatched junction bases: 3. The length of the CDR3 is 14 residues. The CDR3 reads CASSEPGQVYGYTF. The CDR3 coding sequence is TGTGCCAGCAGTGAACCGGGACAGGTCTATGGCTACACCTTC.